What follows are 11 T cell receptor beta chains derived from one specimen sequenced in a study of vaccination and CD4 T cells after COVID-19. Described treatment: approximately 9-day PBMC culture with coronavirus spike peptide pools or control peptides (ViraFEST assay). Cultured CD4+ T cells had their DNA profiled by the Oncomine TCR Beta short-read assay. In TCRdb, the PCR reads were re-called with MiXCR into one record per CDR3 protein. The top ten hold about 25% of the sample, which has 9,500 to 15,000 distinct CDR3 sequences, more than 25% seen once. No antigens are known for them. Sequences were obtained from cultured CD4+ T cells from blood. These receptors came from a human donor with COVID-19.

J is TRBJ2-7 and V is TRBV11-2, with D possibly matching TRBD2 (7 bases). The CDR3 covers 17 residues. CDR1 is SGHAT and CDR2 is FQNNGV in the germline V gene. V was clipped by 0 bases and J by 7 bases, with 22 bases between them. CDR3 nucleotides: TGTGCCAGCAGCTTAGAGAGGGGGGGGAGCAGGGTAAGTGAGCAGTACTTC. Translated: CASSLERGGSRVSEQYF. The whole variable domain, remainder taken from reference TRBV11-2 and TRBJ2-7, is EAGVAQSPRYKIIEKRQSVAFWCNPISGHATLYWYQQILGQGPKLLIQFQNNGVVDDSQLPKDRFSAERLKGVDSTLKIQPAKLEDSAVYLCASSLERGGSRVSEQYFGPGTRLTVT.

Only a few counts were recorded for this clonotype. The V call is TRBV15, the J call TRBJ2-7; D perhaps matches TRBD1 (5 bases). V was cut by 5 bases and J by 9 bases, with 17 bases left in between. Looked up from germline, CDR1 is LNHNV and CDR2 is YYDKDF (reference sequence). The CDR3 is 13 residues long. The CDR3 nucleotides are TGTGCCACCAGCGGAAGGACCCTCACAGGGCAGTACTTC. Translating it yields CATSGRTLTGQYF.

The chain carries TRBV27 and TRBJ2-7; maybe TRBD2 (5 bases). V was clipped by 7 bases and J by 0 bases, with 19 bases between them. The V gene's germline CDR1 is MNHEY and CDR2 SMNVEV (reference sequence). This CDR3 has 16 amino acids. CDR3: CASTLRNPGNSYEQYF. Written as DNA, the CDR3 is TGTGCCAGCACCCTACGTAATCCGGGGAACTCCTACGAGCAGTACTTC.

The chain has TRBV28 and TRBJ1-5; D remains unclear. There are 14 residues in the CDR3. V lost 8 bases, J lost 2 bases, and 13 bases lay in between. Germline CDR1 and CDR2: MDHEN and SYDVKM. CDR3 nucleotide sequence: TGTGCCAGCGATTGGGCCGGGGGCAATCAGCCCCAGCATTTT. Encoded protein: CASDWAGGNQPQHF.

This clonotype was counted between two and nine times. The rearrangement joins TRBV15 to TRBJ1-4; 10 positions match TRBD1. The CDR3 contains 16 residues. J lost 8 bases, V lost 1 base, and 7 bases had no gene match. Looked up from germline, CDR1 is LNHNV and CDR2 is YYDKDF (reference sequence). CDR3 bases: TGTGCCACCAGCAGAGCGGACAGGGGGGCTGGAGAAAAACTGTTTTTT. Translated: CATSRADRGAGEKLFF.

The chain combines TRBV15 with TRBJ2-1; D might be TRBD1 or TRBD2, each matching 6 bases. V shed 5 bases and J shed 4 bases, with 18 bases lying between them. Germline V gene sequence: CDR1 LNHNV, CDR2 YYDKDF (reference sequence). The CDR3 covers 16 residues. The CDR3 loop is CATSFRGRGQYNEQFF. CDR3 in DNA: TGTGCCACCAGCTTCCGAGGACGGGGGCAGTACAATGAGCAGTTCTTC.

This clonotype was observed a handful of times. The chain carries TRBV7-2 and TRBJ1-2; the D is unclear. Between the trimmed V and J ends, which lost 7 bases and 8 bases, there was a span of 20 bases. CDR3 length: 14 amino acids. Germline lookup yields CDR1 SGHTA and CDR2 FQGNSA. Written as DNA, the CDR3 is TGTGCCAGCACCCTTAGTAGGGTTCCTGGGGGCTACACCTTC. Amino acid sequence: CASTLSRVPGGYTF.

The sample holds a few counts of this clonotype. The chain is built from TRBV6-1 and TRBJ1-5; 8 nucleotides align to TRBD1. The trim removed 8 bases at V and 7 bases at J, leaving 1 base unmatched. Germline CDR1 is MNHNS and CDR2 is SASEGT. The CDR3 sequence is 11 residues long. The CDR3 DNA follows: TGTGCCAGCGGGACAGGACAGCCCCAGCATTTT. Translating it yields CASGTGQPQHF.

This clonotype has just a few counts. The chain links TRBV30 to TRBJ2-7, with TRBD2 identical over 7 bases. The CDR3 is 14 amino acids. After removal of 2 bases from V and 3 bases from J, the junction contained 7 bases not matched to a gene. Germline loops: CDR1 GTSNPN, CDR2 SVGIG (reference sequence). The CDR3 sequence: CAWSKGTNHYEQYF. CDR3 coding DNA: TGTGCCTGGAGTAAGGGGACTAACCACTACGAGCAGTACTTC. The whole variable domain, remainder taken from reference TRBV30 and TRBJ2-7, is SQTIHQWPATLVQPVGSPLSLECTVEGTSNPNLYWYRQAAGRGLQLLFYSVGIGQISSEVPQNLSASRPQDRQFILSSKKLLLSDSGFYLCAWSKGTNHYEQYFGPGTRLTVT.

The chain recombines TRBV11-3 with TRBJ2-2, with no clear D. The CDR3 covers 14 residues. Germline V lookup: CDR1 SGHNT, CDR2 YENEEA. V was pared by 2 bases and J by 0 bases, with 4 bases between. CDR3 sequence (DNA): TGTGCCAGCAGCTTAACAGCGAACACCGGGGAGCTGTTTTTT. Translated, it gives CASSLTANTGELFF.

The CDR3 sequence is CASGGEGGKNIQYF. The CDR3 nucleotides read TGTGCCAGCGGCGGCGAGGGAGGCAAAAACATTCAGTACTTC. The chain joins TRBV9 to TRBJ2-4; D might be TRBD2 (6 bases). This CDR3 contains 14 residues. Germline V lookup: CDR1 SGDLS, CDR2 YYNGEE. Trimming left V 7 bases short and J 3 bases short, with 14 bases between. Full variable domain (missing parts from reference TRBV9 and TRBJ2-4): DSGVTQTPKHLITATGQRVTLRCSPRSGDLSVYWYQQSLDQGLQFLIQYYNGEERAKGNILERFSAQQFPDLHSELNLSSLELGDSALYFCASGGEGGKNIQYFGAGTRLSVL.